This T cell receptor beta chain was sequenced in a study of early T cells in non-severe SARS-CoV-2 infection. Study background: Chains from this unsorted whole-blood bulk RNA could not be paired.

This CDR3 spans 14 amino acids. With V trimmed by 4 bases and J by 12 bases, 11 bases remained unmatched. Germline-derived CDR1 and CDR2 are SGHTA and FQGNSA. This clonotype occurred a few times. What it binds is not known. The study's findings and limits: The VDJdb matching leaned toward anti-spike CD8 responses and overlooked private and CD4 specificities.

Each cDNA molecule carried a unique molecular identifier. TCRdb called the 5' RACE reads again in MiXCR, with one record for every CDR3 protein. In the table there are tens of thousands of distinct CDR3 sequences, over 12% of which are singletons. The sequences come from whole blood, collected at baseline. This sequence originates from an adult who was a healthcare worker with PCR-confirmed SARS-CoV-2 infection or an uninfected control (not recorded which). This chain uses TRBV7-2 with TRBJ2-1, with 8 bases matching TRBD2. This CDR3 reads CASSSGTRVTSQFF. CDR3 DNA: TGTGCCAGCAGCTCCGGGACTAGGGTCACCTCGCAGTTCTTC.